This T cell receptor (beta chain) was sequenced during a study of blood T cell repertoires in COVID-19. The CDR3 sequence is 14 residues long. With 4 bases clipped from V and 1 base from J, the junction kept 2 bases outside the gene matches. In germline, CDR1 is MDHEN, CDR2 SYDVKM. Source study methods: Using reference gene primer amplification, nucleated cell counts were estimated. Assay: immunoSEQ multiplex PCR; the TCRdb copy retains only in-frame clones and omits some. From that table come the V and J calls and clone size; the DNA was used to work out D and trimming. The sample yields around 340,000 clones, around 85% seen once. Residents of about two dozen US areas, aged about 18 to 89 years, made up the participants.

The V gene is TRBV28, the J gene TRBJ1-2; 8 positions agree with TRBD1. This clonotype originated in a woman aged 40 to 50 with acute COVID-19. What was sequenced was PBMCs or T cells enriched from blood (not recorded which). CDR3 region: CASSSTGDNYGYTF. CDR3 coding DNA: TGTGCCAGCAGTTCGACAGGGGATAACTATGGCTACACCTTC.